This entry is about one T cell receptor (beta chain). Its antigen is unidentified. The sample comes from a study of graft-versus-host responses after intestinal transplantation. Assay: immunoSEQ multiplex PCR; the TCRdb copy retains only in-frame clones and omits some. The sample shows about 39,000 clones, nearly 95% of them seen only once. Germline V lookup: CDR1 SGHVS, CDR2 FNYEAQ. Trimming removed 4 bases at V and 1 base at J, with 14 bases between. The CDR3 has 16 amino acids. This specimen was unstimulated CD8+ T cells sorted from spleen or lymph node cells, taken before transplant. This rearrangement joins TRBV7-6 to TRBJ2-1, with TRBD2 as a possible D gene (6 bases). The sequence derives from a human donor who was the organ donor for an intestinal transplant. The CDR3 is CASSSPAGPSYNEQFF. CDR3 nucleotide sequence: TGTGCCAGCAGCTCCCCAGCGGGTCCTTCCTACAATGAGCAGTTCTTC.